What follows describes a single T cell receptor (beta chain). Its target is unknown. The sample comes from a study of early T cells in non-severe SARS-CoV-2 infection. Study information: Chains were not paired, and sequencing was done on bulk RNA from unsorted whole blood.

Individual cDNA molecules were tagged with unique molecular identifiers. In TCRdb, the 5' RACE reads were re-called with MiXCR into one record per CDR3 protein. Among around 81,000 distinct CDR3 sequences listed, roughly 13% were seen once. Study observations and caveats: Sequences matched to VDJdb favored anti-spike CD8 responses, while private and CD4 specificities were missed.

Germline V gives CDR1 KGHSH, CDR2 LQKENI. V was clipped by 3 bases and J by 7 bases, with 15 bases between them. CDR3 length equals 14 residues. This TCR came from an adult who was a healthcare worker with PCR-confirmed SARS-CoV-2 infection or an uninfected control (not recorded which). The chain uses TRBV18 and TRBJ1-2, with a possible D match to TRBD1 (6 bases). Sequenced input: whole blood. CDR3 loop: CASSPAGADGGYTF. CDR3 nucleotide sequence: TGTGCCAGCTCACCTGCAGGGGCAGATGGTGGCTACACCTTC.